The rows below give T cell receptor beta chains drawn from one sample of a study of cytomegalovirus exposure and HLA in healthy donors. Sequencing was performed with immunoSEQ multiplex PCR; in TCRdb, only in-frame clones are kept and a portion is missing. The sample has 30,000 to 40,000 clones, roughly two thirds seen once; the top ten hold about 7%. The sequencing sample was made of PBMCs. The receptors shown here come from a man aged 25 to 45 in good health and CMV-seronegative. Each CDR3 is given with its conserved first and last residue. Fields, in order: J gene, clone size, CDR3 length, D gene, V gene, CDR3 protein, CDR3 DNA. A D gene is named only where the DNA matches it firmly. Not all rows give a size; the values are once, few, many and, for expanded clones, a class.

TRBJ2-5 | . | 15 | TRBD1 | TRBV29-1 | CSVEDLGQGWETQYF | TGCAGCGTTGAAGATTTGGGACAGGGGTGGGAGACCCAGTACTTC
TRBJ2-7 | . | 16 | TRBD1 | TRBV6-5 | CASSYRGGDRVYEQYF | TGTGCCAGCAGTTATAGGGGAGGGGACAGGGTCTACGAGCAGTACTTC
TRBJ2-5 | . | 11 | . | TRBV11-3 | CASSPQETQYF | TGTGCCAGCAGCCCTCAAGAGACCCAGTACTTC
TRBJ1-1 | few | 13 | TRBD1 | TRBV6-5 | CASSRTGGTEAFF | TGTGCCAGCAGTCGGACAGGGGGGACTGAAGCTTTCTTT
TRBJ1-4 | few | 15 | TRBD1 | TRBV6-5 | CASKWGGQGSEKLFF | TGTGCCAGCAAGTGGGGGGGACAGGGTAGTGAAAAACTGTTTTTT
TRBJ1-4 | . | 14 | . | TRBV7-2 | CASSPGLSGEKLFF | TGTGCCAGCAGCCCTGGACTGTCTGGTGAAAAACTGTTTTTT
TRBJ2-1 | . | 14 | . | TRBV10-2 | CASSNDFLGSSRFF | TGCGCCAGCAGTAACGACTTTCTAGGTTCGTCTCGGTTCTTC
TRBJ1-2 | . | 13 | TRBD1 | TRBV7-2 | CASSLVGTGGYTF | TGTGCCAGCAGCTTAGTAGGGACAGGGGGCTACACCTTC
TRBJ1-5 | . | 12 | . | TRBV6-6 | CASSYPQGPQHF | TGTGCCAGCAGTTACCCACAGGGGCCCCAGCATTTT
TRBJ2-5 | . | 13 | . | TRBV5-6 | CASSRWATETQYF | TGTGCCAGCAGCCGATGGGCAACGGAGACCCAGTACTTC
TRBJ2-4 | few | 15 | . | TRBV5-8 | CASSHRGGTENIQYF | TGTGCCAGCAGCCATCGAGGAGGGACAGAAAACATTCAGTACTTC
TRBJ2-1 | . | 17 | TRBD2 | TRBV4-2 | CASSQRGGLATYNEQFF | TGTGCCAGCAGCCAGAGGGGGGGACTAGCGACCTACAATGAGCAGTTCTTC
TRBJ2-7 | . | 15 | TRBD2 | TRBV6-5 | CASSPLTSVSYEQYF | TGTGCCAGCAGTCCTCTAACTAGCGTATCCTACGAGCAGTACTTC
TRBJ1-1 | . | 13 | . | TRBV25-1 | CASRPDRSTEAFF | TGTGCCAGCAGGCCAGACAGGAGCACTGAAGCTTTCTTT
TRBJ2-7 | . | 16 | TRBD1 | TRBV7-8 | CASRDRTGGNRYEQYF | TGTGCCAGCAGGGACCGGACAGGGGGAAATCGGTACGAGCAGTACTTC
TRBJ2-5 | . | 12 | TRBD1 | TRBV29-1 | CSVMTGEETQYF | TGCAGCGTCATGACAGGGGAAGAGACCCAGTACTTC
TRBJ2-1 | . | 13 | . | TRBV28 | CASNLKGLNEQFF | TGTGCCAGCAATCTTAAGGGGCTAAATGAGCAGTTCTTC
TRBJ1-4 | . | 13 | . | TRBV28 | CASMIAGEEKLFF | TGTGCCAGCATGATAGCAGGGGAAGAAAAACTGTTTTTT
TRBJ1-2 | . | 11 | . | TRBV20-1 | CSASAVSGYTF | TGCAGTGCTAGTGCCGTGAGTGGCTACACCTTC
TRBJ1-1 | . | 14 | TRBD1 | TRBV6-6 | CASSHGTGATEAFF | TGTGCCAGCTCGCACGGTACAGGGGCCACTGAAGCTTTCTTT
TRBJ1-5 | few | 15 | . | TRBV6-1 | CASSESTAGGQPQHF | TGTGCCAGCAGTGAATCTACAGCGGGGGGTCAGCCCCAGCATTTT
TRBJ2-7 | . | 15 | TRBD1 | TRBV2 | CASSRERDRGHEQYF | TGTGCCAGCAGTCGGGAACGGGACAGGGGCCACGAGCAGTACTTC
TRBJ1-6 | . | 15 | . | TRBV15 | CATSSPGATHSPLHF | TGTGCCACCAGCAGCCCAGGGGCCACGCATTCACCCCTCCACTTT
TRBJ1-5 | . | 15 | . | TRBV28 | CASSLIRRFNQPQHF | TGTGCCAGCAGTTTAATTCGGCGGTTCAATCAGCCCCAGCATTTT
TRBJ2-7 | . | 13 | . | TRBV4-1 | CASSPHRGYEQYF | TGCGCCAGCAGCCCCCATAGGGGTTACGAGCAGTACTTC
TRBJ1-6 | few | 13 | . | TRBV7-2 | CASSSGGRSPLHF | TGTGCCAGCAGCTCCGGGGGGCGTTCACCCCTCCACTTT
TRBJ1-4 | . | 15 | . | TRBV28 | CASSPGGIRGEKLFF | TGTGCCAGCAGCCCTGGGGGGATTCGAGGTGAAAAACTGTTTTTT
TRBJ2-7 | . | 15 | . | TRBV5-1 | CASSLGQGGFDEQYF | TGCGCCAGCAGCTTGGGCCAGGGTGGTTTCGACGAGCAGTACTTC
TRBJ1-4 | . | 12 | . | TRBV2 | CASTWEGEKLFF | TGTGCCAGCACATGGGAGGGGGAAAAACTGTTTTTT